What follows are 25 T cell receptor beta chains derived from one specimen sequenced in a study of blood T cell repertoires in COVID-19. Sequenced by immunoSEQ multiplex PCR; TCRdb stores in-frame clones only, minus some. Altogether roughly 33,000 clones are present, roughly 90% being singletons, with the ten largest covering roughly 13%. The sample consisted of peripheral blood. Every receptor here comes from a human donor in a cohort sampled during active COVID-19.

Here the CDR3 reads CASSLDRHQGGFSEAFF. CDR3 DNA: TGCGCCAGCAGCTTGGACCGGCATCAGGGAGGATTCTCTGAAGCTTTCTTT. The chain couples TRBV5-1 to TRBJ1-1; D is possibly TRBD1 (5 bases). CDR3 length: 17 amino acids. CDR1 SGHRS and CDR2 YFSETQ come from the germline V gene. The V end was cut by 0 bases, the J end by 6 bases, with 21 bases between.

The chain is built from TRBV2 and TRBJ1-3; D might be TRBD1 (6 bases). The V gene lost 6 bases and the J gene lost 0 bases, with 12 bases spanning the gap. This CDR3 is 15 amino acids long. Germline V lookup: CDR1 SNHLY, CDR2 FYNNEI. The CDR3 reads CASSRDISSGNTIYF. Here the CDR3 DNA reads TGTGCCAGCAGCCGGGACATAAGCTCTGGAAACACCATATATTTT.

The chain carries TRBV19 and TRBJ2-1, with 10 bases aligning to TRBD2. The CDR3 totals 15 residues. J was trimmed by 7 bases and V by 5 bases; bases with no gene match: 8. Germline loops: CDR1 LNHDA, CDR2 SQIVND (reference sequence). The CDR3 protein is CASSLLLAGINEQFF. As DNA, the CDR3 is TGTGCCAGTAGTCTATTACTAGCGGGAATTAATGAGCAGTTCTTC.

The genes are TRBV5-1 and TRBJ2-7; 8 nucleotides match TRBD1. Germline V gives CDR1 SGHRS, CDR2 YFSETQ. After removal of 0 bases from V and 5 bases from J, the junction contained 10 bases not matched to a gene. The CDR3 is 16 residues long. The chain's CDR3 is CASSLGSPTGADEQYF. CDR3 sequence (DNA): TGCGCCAGCAGCTTGGGGTCCCCGACAGGGGCTGACGAGCAGTACTTC.

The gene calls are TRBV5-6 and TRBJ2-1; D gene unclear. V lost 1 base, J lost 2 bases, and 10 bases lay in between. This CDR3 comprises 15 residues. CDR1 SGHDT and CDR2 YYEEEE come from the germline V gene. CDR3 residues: CASSLLAAPYNEQFF. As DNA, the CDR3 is TGTGCCAGCAGCTTGCTCGCGGCACCCTACAATGAGCAGTTCTTC.

CDR3 bases: TGTGCCTGGAGTGGGGGGGTCTCTGGAAACACCATATATTTT. Protein sequence: CAWSGGVSGNTIYF. J is TRBJ1-3 and V is TRBV30; tentatively, D is TRBD1 (5 bases). Germline CDR1 is GTSNPN and CDR2 is SVGIG (reference sequence). There are 14 residues in the CDR3. V gave up 1 base and J gave up 0 bases, with 7 bases separating them.

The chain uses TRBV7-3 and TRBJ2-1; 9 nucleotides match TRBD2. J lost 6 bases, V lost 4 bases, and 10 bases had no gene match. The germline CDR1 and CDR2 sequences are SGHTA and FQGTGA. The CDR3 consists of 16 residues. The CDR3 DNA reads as TGTGCCAGCAGCTCAAGCCCCGGGACTAGCAGCAATGAGCAGTTCTTC. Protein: CASSSSPGTSSNEQFF.

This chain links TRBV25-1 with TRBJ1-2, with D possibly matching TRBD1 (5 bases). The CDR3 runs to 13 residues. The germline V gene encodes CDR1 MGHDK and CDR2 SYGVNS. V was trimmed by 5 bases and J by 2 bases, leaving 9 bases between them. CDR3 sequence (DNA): TGTGCCAGCAGTTTTGGGGGGAACTATGGCTACACCTTC. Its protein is CASSFGGNYGYTF.

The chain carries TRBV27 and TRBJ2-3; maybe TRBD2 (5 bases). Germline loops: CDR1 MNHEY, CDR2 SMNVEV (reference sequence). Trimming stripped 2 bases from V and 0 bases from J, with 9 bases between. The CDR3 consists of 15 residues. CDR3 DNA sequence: TGTGCCAGCAGTTTAAGGCGGGCTAGCACAGATACGCAGTATTTT. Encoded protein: CASSLRRASTDTQYF.

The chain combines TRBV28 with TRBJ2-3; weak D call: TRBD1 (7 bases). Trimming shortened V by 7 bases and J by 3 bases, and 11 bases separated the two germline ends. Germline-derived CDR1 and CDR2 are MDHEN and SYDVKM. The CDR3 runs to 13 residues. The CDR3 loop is CASKEGQTDTQYF. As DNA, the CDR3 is TGTGCCAGCAAGGAGGGACAGACAGATACGCAGTATTTT.

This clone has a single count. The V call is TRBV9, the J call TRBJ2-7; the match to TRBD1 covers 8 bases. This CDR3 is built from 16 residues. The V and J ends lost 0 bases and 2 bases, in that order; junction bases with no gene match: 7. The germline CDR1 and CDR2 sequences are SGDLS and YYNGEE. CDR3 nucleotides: TGTGCCAGCAGCGTAGCCGGGACAGGCGTCCCCTACGAGCAGTACTTC. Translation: CASSVAGTGVPYEQYF.

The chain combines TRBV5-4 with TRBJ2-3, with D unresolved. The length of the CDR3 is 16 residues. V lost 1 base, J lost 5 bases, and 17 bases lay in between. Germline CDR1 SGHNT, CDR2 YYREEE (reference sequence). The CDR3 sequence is CASSLYSPTERDTQYF. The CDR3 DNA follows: TGTGCCAGCAGCTTGTACTCCCCCACGGAGAGAGATACGCAGTATTTT. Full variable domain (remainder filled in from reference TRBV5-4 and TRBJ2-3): ETGVTQSPTHLIKTRGQQVTLRCSSQSGHNTVSWYQQALGQGPQFIFQYYREEENGRGNFPPRFSGLQFPNYSSELNVNALELDDSALYLCASSLYSPTERDTQYFGPGTRLTVL.

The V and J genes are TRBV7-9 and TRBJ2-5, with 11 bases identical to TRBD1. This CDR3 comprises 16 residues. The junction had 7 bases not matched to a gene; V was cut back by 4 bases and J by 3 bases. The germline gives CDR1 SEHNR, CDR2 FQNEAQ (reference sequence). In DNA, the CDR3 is TGTGCCAGCAGCTCCGGACCGGGACAGGGGGAAGAGACCCAGTACTTC. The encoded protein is CASSSGPGQGEETQYF.

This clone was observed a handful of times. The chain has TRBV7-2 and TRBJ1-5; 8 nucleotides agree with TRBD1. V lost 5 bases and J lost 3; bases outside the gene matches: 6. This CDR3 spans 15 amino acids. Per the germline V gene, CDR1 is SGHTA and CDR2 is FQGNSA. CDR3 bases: TGTGCCAGCAGCGCTGACAGGGGCCTCAATCAGCCCCAGCATTTT. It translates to CASSADRGLNQPQHF.

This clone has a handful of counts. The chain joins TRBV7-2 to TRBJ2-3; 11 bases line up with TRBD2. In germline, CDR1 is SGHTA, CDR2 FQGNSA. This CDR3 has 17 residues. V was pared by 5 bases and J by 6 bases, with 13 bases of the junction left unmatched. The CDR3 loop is CASSVRLAGRPGDTQYF. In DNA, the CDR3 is TGTGCCAGCAGCGTCCGACTAGCGGGACGTCCAGGGGATACGCAGTATTTT. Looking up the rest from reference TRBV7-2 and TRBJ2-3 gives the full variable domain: GAGVSQSPSNKVTEKGKDVELRCDPISGHTALYWYRQSLGQGLEFLIYFQGNSAPDKSGLPSDRFSAERTGGSVSTLTIQRTQQEDSAVYLCASSVRLAGRPGDTQYFGPGTRLTVL.

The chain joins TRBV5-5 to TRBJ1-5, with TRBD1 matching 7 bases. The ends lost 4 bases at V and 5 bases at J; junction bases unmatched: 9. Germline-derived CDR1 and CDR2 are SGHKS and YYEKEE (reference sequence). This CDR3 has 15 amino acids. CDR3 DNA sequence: TGTGCCAGCAGCCAATACTACGACAGGGATCAGCCCCAGCATTTT. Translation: CASSQYYDRDQPQHF.

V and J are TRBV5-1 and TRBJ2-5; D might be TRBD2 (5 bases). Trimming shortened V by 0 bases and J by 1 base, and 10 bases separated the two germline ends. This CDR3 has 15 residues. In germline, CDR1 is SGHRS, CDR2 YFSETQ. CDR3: CASSLDDGIQETQYF. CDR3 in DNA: TGCGCCAGCAGCTTGGACGACGGGATCCAAGAGACCCAGTACTTC.

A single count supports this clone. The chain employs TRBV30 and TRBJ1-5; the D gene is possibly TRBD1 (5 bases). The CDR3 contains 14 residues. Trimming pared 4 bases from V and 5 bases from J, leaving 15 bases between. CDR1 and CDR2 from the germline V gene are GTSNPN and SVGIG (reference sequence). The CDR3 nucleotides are TGTGCCTGGAATACAGGCTCTTCTGATCAGCCCCAGCATTTT. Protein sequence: CAWNTGSSDQPQHF.

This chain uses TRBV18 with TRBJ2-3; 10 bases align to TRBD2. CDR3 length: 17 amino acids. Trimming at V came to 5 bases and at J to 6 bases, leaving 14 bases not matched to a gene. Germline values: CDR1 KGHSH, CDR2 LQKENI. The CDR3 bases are TGTGCCAGCTCAACAACTAGCGGGACCACACAGATCGATACGCAGTATTTT. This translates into CASSTTSGTTQIDTQYF.

CDR3 protein: CASSFEERTFYEQYF. The DNA of the CDR3 is TGTGCCAGCAGTTTTGAGGAGCGGACCTTCTACGAGCAGTACTTC. The chain uses TRBV28 and TRBJ2-7; perhaps TRBD2 as D (5 bases). The CDR3 consists of 15 residues. The V and J ends lost 3 bases and 3 bases respectively, with 15 bases between them. Germline CDR1 reads MDHEN; CDR2 reads SYDVKM.

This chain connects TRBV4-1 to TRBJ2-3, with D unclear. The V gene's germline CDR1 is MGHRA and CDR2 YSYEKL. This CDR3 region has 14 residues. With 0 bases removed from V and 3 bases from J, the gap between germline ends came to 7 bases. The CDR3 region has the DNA TGCGCCAGCAGCCAAGATCCTGCGACAGATACGCAGTATTTT. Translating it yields CASSQDPATDTQYF.

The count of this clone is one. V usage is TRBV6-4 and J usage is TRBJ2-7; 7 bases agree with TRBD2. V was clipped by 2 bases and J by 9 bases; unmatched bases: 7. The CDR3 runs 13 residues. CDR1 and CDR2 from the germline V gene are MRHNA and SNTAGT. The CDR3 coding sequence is TGTGCCAGCAGTGACGTCGCGGGAGATGTGCAGTACTTC. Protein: CASSDVAGDVQYF.

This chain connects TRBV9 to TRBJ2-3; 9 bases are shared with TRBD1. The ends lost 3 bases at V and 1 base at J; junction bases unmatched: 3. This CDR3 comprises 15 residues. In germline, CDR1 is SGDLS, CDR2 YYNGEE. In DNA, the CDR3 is TGTGCCAGCAGCGACCGACAGGGGGGCACAGATACGCAGTATTTT. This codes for CASSDRQGGTDTQYF.

For the CDR3, the DNA is TGTGCCAGCAGCTCCCCGGCGGGGGCCGCCTACGAGCAGTACTTC. It specifies CASSSPAGAAYEQYF. The chain employs TRBV6-2 or TRBV6-3 and TRBJ2-7; D may be TRBD2 (7 bases). V lost 6 bases, J lost 2 bases, and 17 bases lay in between. Germline CDR1 and CDR2: MNHEY and SVGEGT. CDR3 length: 15 amino acids.

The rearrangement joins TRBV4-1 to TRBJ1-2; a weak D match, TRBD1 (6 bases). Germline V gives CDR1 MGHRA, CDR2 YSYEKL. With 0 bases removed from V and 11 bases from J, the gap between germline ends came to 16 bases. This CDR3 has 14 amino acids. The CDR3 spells CASSQDLADRRYTF. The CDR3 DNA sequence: TGCGCCAGCAGCCAAGATTTGGCGGACAGAAGATACACCTTC.